The 29 T cell receptor beta chains reported below all come from one sample, sequenced in a study of early T cells in non-severe SARS-CoV-2 infection. Using its own MiXCR run on the 5' RACE reads, TCRdb lists one record per CDR3 protein. The repertoire holds about 35,000 distinct CDR3 sequences, 6.3% seen once, with around 6.3% in the top ten. Sequencing input: whole blood. All receptors come from an adult who was a healthcare worker with PCR-confirmed SARS-CoV-2 infection or an uninfected control (not recorded which).

This clonotype is medium-sized by share. This rearrangement joins TRBV7-9 to TRBJ2-5; D is uncertain. CDR1 and CDR2 (germline): SEHNR, FQNEAQ (reference sequence). V was pared by 2 bases and J by 5 bases, with 6 bases between. CDR3 size: 12 residues. The CDR3 DNA follows: TGTGCCAGCAGCTTATTAGGCGAGACCCAGTACTTC. Encoded protein: CASSLLGETQYF.

The chain is built from TRBV11-2 and TRBJ2-5; D gene unclear. The CDR3 has 15 residues. The V gene lost 5 bases and the J gene lost 2 bases, with 15 bases spanning the gap. CDR1 is SGHAT, CDR2 FQNNGV, per germline. The CDR3 DNA follows: TGTGCCAGCAGCGACAAGGGCCGAGTTCAAGAGACCCAGTACTTC. It encodes CASSDKGRVQETQYF.

This clonotype occurred many times. The chain combines TRBV5-5 with TRBJ2-7; D remains ambiguous. V dropped 1 base and J dropped 3 bases, with 8 bases sitting between them. The CDR3 has 13 residues. Per the germline V gene, CDR1 is SGHKS and CDR2 is YYEKEE (reference sequence). The CDR3 loop reads CASSLLPIYEQYF. DNA for the CDR3: TGTGCCAGCAGCTTGCTACCGATCTACGAGCAGTACTTC.

This clonotype has at least ten counts. This chain connects TRBV5-5 to TRBJ2-5; possibly TRBD1 or TRBD2 for D (5 bases each). CDR3 length: 14 amino acids. V dropped 2 bases and J dropped 2 bases, with 10 bases sitting between them. Per the germline V gene, CDR1 is SGHKS and CDR2 is YYEKEE (reference sequence). CDR3 coding DNA: TGTGCCAGCAGCTTAGGGACCCCTCAAGAGACCCAGTACTTC. It yields the protein CASSLGTPQETQYF. The full variable domain, rest sourced from reference TRBV5-5 and TRBJ2-5, is DAGVTQSPTHLIKTRGQQVTLRCSPISGHKSVSWYQQVLGQGPQFIFQYYEKEERGRGNFPDRFSARQFPNYSSELNVNALLLGDSALYLCASSLGTPQETQYFGPGTRLLVL.

By sample fraction, this clonotype is medium-sized. The J gene is TRBJ2-5, the V gene TRBV7-2; D not resolved. CDR1 is SGHTA, CDR2 FQGNSA, per germline. The CDR3 sequence is 16 residues long. V shed 2 bases and J shed 2 bases, with 15 bases lying between them. The CDR3 region is CASSLMYGQSQETQYF. The CDR3 DNA is TGTGCCAGCAGCTTAATGTATGGGCAGTCGCAAGAGACCCAGTACTTC.

Ten or more counts support this clonotype. The V and J genes are TRBV12-3 or TRBV12-4 and TRBJ2-1; the D is unclear. The ends were cut back, 5 bases at V and 6 bases at J, with 11 bases in the middle. This CDR3 is 13 amino acids long. CDR3 sequence: CASSLLSGNEQFF. The CDR3 region has the DNA TGTGCCAGCAGTCTTTTGTCCGGCAATGAGCAGTTCTTC.

This clonotype appeared a few times. The J gene is TRBJ2-7, the V gene TRBV7-9; D unclear. Looked up from germline, CDR1 is SEHNR and CDR2 is FQNEAQ (reference sequence). This CDR3 spans 15 amino acids. The V end lost 3 bases, the J end lost 0 bases, and 12 bases lay between the germline ends. CDR3 DNA sequence: TGTGCCAGCAGCTTGATAGAAGGGCGCTCCTACGAGCAGTACTTC. Translation gives CASSLIEGRSYEQYF.

This clonotype came up many times. The CDR3 loop is CASTGNSGYSSTDTQYF. Here the CDR3 DNA reads TGTGCCAGCACCGGGAATAGCGGTTATTCTAGCACAGATACGCAGTATTTT. This chain connects TRBV6-6 to TRBJ2-3, with a possible D match to TRBD2 (6 bases). The CDR3 is made up of 17 amino acids. Germline V gene sequence: CDR1 MNHNY, CDR2 SVGAGI (reference sequence). The V end was cut by 7 bases, the J end by 0 bases, with 20 bases between.

This clonotype appeared a few times. This chain connects TRBV6-4 to TRBJ2-1; 7 positions agree with TRBD2. CDR1 and CDR2 from the germline V gene are MRHNA and SNTAGT. J was trimmed by 8 bases and V by 0 bases; bases with no gene match: 4. The CDR3 loop spans 14 amino acids. The CDR3 loop is CASSDSIGRDEQFF. The CDR3 coding sequence is TGTGCCAGCAGTGACTCGATTGGGAGGGATGAGCAGTTCTTC.

This clonotype was seen ten or more times. CDR3 loop: CASSQGQRAEAFF. DNA for the CDR3: TGCGCCAGCAGCCAAGGTCAGAGAGCTGAAGCTTTCTTT. The V call is TRBV4-1, the J call TRBJ1-1; D is ambiguous. Germline V gene lookup returns CDR1 MGHRA and CDR2 YSYEKL. With 1 base removed from V and 6 bases from J, the gap between germline ends came to 9 bases. The CDR3 length is 13 residues.

This clonotype was observed a handful of times. The V call is TRBV12-3 or TRBV12-4, the J call TRBJ1-3; D gene ambiguous. The CDR3 has 14 amino acids. Trimming removed 3 bases from V and 1 base from J, with 7 bases in between. CDR3 bases: TGTGCCAGCAGTTTCCGCACGTCTGGAAACACCATATATTTT. It is translated as CASSFRTSGNTIYF.

This clonotype was seen more than once but under ten times. This chain connects TRBV6-4 to TRBJ1-1; no definite D call. V was cut by 4 bases and J by 1 base, with 7 bases left in between. CDR1 and CDR2 from the germline V gene are MRHNA and SNTAGT. The CDR3 spans 13 residues. DNA for the CDR3: TGTGCCAGCAGTGCGGAAACGAACACTGAAGCTTTCTTT. As protein: CASSAETNTEAFF.

This clonotype has more than one count but fewer than ten. This CDR3 reads CSASRDTQETQYF. DNA of the CDR3: TGCAGTGCTAGTCGGGACACTCAAGAGACCCAGTACTTC. The rearrangement joins TRBV20-1 to TRBJ2-5; TRBD1 is a possible D gene (6 bases). Germline CDR1 DFQATT, CDR2 SNEGSKA (reference sequence). V lost 3 bases to trimming and J lost 2 bases, with 10 bases between them. CDR3 length: 13 residues.

This clonotype was counted many times. The chain couples TRBV28 to TRBJ2-4, with D tentatively TRBD1 (5 bases). Germline V CDR1 and CDR2: MDHEN, SYDVKM. V was trimmed by 6 bases and J by 6 bases, leaving 15 bases between them. This CDR3 has 14 residues. In nucleotides, the CDR3 is TGTGCCAGCAGCCCCGGACAAGAACCAAACATTCAGTACTTC. Its protein product is CASSPGQEPNIQYF. The entire variable domain, with the rest obtained from reference TRBV28 and TRBJ2-4, is as follows: DVKVTQSSRYLVKRTGEKVFLECVQDMDHENMFWYRQDPGLGLRLIYFSYDVKMKEKGDIPEGYSVSREKKERFSLILESASTNQTSMYLCASSPGQEPNIQYFGAGTRLSVL.

This clonotype has a handful of counts. CDR3 region: CASSYEGNEQFF. In DNA, the CDR3 is TGTGCCAGCAGTTACGAGGGGAATGAGCAGTTCTTC. The chain has TRBV6-7 and TRBJ2-1; either TRBD1 or TRBD2 may supply D (5 bases each). TRBV6-7 is marked as an open reading frame, function uncertain. The CDR3 length is 12 residues. Deletions cut 2 bases from V and 7 bases from J, with 6 bases between.

This clonotype was observed many times. V usage is TRBV12-3 or TRBV12-4 and J usage is TRBJ2-4; 9 nucleotides align to TRBD1. The CDR3 runs 13 residues. The ends lost 6 bases at V and 7 bases at J; junction bases unmatched: 4. The CDR3 DNA is TGTGCCAGCAGGGGGACAGGGCTTAACATTCAGTACTTC. As protein: CASRGTGLNIQYF.

Only a few counts were recorded for this clonotype. The rearrangement joins TRBV27 to TRBJ2-1; the D gene could be TRBD1 or TRBD2 (5 bases each). CDR1 and CDR2 from the germline V gene are MNHEY and SMNVEV (reference sequence). The CDR3 runs 14 residues. V was shortened by 5 bases and J by 6 bases, with 14 bases between the two germline ends. The CDR3: CASSPPGRLNEQFF. CDR3 sequence (DNA): TGTGCCAGCAGTCCGCCGGGACGCCTCAATGAGCAGTTCTTC.

Many counts were recorded for this clonotype. The chain recombines TRBV18 with TRBJ1-1; D is uncertain. Deletions cut 3 bases from V and 1 base from J, with 15 bases between. The length of the CDR3 is 16 residues. Germline V gives CDR1 KGHSH, CDR2 LQKENI. CDR3 sequence (DNA): TGTGCCAGCTCACCGAATCTTGGAAACTCGAACACTGAAGCTTTCTTT. Its protein product is CASSPNLGNSNTEAFF.

This clonotype has a handful of counts. The gene calls are TRBV6-4 and TRBJ2-2, with D possibly being TRBD2 (5 bases). V dropped 8 bases and J dropped 4 bases, with 14 bases sitting between them. There are 14 residues in the CDR3. Germline loops: CDR1 MRHNA, CDR2 SNTAGT. The CDR3 bases are TGTGCCAGCCGCGACGGGAAAGGCACCGGGGAGCTGTTTTTT. Translated, it gives CASRDGKGTGELFF.

The rearrangement links TRBV25-1 to TRBJ2-1; D possibly corresponds to TRBD2 (6 bases). Germline loops: CDR1 MGHDK, CDR2 SYGVNS. The CDR3 extends over 15 amino acids. V was clipped by 5 bases and J by 8 bases, with 19 bases between them. The CDR3, as DNA: TGTGCCAGCAGTTTTCACGGGAGCACTCGGGATGAGCAGTTCTTC. Translating it yields CASSFHGSTRDEQFF. Using reference TRBV25-1 and TRBJ2-1 for the parts outside the CDR3, the full variable domain is EADIYQTPRYLVIGTGKKITLECSQTMGHDKMYWYQQDPGMELHLIHYSYGVNSTEKGDLSSESTVSRIRTEHFPLTLESARPSHTSQYLCASSFHGSTRDEQFFGPGTRLTVL.

The V call is TRBV20-1, the J call TRBJ2-1; D unresolved. The ends were cut back, 4 bases at V and 0 bases at J, with 13 bases in the middle. CDR3 length: 15 amino acids. Looked up from germline, CDR1 is DFQATT and CDR2 is SNEGSKA (reference sequence). CDR3 protein: CSATPALVSYNEQFF. The CDR3 DNA follows: TGCAGTGCTACCCCAGCCCTAGTCTCCTACAATGAGCAGTTCTTC.

V is TRBV12-3 or TRBV12-4 and J is TRBJ2-7, with a weak D call TRBD2 (5 bases). The V and J ends lost 10 bases and 2 bases respectively, with 15 bases between them. The CDR3 extends over 13 amino acids. The CDR3 nucleotides are TGTGCCACCGGGATCGGGTCTGCCTACGAGCAGTACTTC. Translated: CATGIGSAYEQYF.

This clonotype was counted many times. The rearrangement uses TRBV27 and TRBJ2-5; the match to TRBD1 covers 7 bases. Germline CDR1 reads MNHEY; CDR2 reads SMNVEV (reference sequence). This CDR3 is 13 amino acids long. The V and J ends lost 5 bases and 3 bases, in that order; junction bases with no gene match: 3. The CDR3 protein is CASSRDSEETQYF. Here the CDR3 DNA reads TGTGCCAGCAGTCGGGACAGTGAAGAGACCCAGTACTTC.

The V and J genes are TRBV12-3 or TRBV12-4 and TRBJ1-1; tentative D call: TRBD1 (5 bases). This CDR3 spans 13 amino acids. Trimming shortened V by 4 bases and J by 3 bases, and 9 bases separated the two germline ends. CDR3 sequence (DNA): TGTGCCAGCAGTTGGGGACTAGACACTGAAGCTTTCTTT. This encodes CASSWGLDTEAFF.

This clonotype was recorded a few times. The V gene is TRBV7-2, the J gene TRBJ2-1; 13 nucleotides align to TRBD2. Trimming cost V 3 bases and J 9 bases; bases outside gene matches: 5. Per the germline V gene, CDR1 is SGHTA and CDR2 is FQGNSA. The CDR3 covers 15 residues. The CDR3, as DNA: TGTGCCAGCAGCTTCGGACTAGCGGGAGATGGTGAGCAGTTCTTC. This translates into CASSFGLAGDGEQFF.

This clonotype was detected many times. The rearrangement links TRBV11-1 to TRBJ2-1; D might be TRBD1 (6 bases). Germline V gene lookup returns CDR1 SGHAT and CDR2 FQDESV (reference sequence). The CDR3 contains 13 residues. V lost 3 bases, J lost 13 bases, and 16 bases lay in between. For the CDR3, the DNA is TGTGCCAGCAGCTTTGATACCGGGACACAACAGTTCTTC. Its translation: CASSFDTGTQQFF.

The sample holds a few counts of this clonotype. V and J are TRBV6-5 and TRBJ1-1; D is ambiguous. CDR1 and CDR2 (germline): MNHEY, SVGAGI. This CDR3 contains 13 residues. V was pared by 7 bases and J by 3 bases, with 12 bases between. The CDR3 loop is CASKSSPDTEAFF. DNA of the CDR3: TGTGCCAGCAAGAGCAGTCCTGACACTGAAGCTTTCTTT.

This clonotype has only a few counts. The rearrangement joins TRBV7-6 to TRBJ2-7; 7 nucleotides align to TRBD1. The CDR3 is made up of 14 amino acids. V lost 1 base, J lost 3 bases, and 3 bases stayed unmatched. Germline loops: CDR1 SGHVS, CDR2 FNYEAQ. The CDR3 nucleotides are TGTGCCAGCAGCTTAGGGACAGGTTTCTACGAGCAGTACTTC. Translated, it gives CASSLGTGFYEQYF.

This chain links TRBV7-9 with TRBJ2-1; the D gene is possibly TRBD2 (5 bases). From germline, CDR1 is SEHNR and CDR2 FQNEAQ (reference sequence). The CDR3 sequence is 16 residues long. Deletions cut 0 bases from V and 5 bases from J, with 14 bases between. The chain's CDR3 is CASSLAQGGAHNEQFF. CDR3 nucleotide sequence: TGTGCCAGCAGCTTAGCGCAAGGAGGCGCCCACAATGAGCAGTTCTTC.